The sequence of this T cell receptor beta chain was determined in a study of early T cells in non-severe SARS-CoV-2 infection. The study's findings and limits: Anti-spike CD8 responses were favored in VDJdb matching, and private and CD4 specificities were missed.

The V segment lost 3 bases and the J segment 5 bases; nucleotides outside the gene matches: 14. Germline CDR1 SGHAT, CDR2 FQNNGV. This CDR3 comprises 18 residues. Each CDR3 protein gets one entry after TCRdb re-called the 5' RACE reads with MiXCR. The repertoire consists of fewer than 40,000 distinct CDR3 sequences, with 5% to 7% occurring once and the leading ten covering about 20%. On this clonotype itself: Its target is unknown.

The TCR comes from an adult who was a healthcare worker with PCR-confirmed SARS-CoV-2 infection or an uninfected control (not recorded which). The sample consisted of whole blood. The J gene is TRBJ2-1, the V gene TRBV11-2, with 9 positions matching TRBD1. CDR3 sequence (DNA): TGTGCCAGCAGCTTCTCCGGGACAGGGCCGGATACAAACAATGAGCAGTTCTTC. It encodes CASSFSGTGPDTNNEQFF.